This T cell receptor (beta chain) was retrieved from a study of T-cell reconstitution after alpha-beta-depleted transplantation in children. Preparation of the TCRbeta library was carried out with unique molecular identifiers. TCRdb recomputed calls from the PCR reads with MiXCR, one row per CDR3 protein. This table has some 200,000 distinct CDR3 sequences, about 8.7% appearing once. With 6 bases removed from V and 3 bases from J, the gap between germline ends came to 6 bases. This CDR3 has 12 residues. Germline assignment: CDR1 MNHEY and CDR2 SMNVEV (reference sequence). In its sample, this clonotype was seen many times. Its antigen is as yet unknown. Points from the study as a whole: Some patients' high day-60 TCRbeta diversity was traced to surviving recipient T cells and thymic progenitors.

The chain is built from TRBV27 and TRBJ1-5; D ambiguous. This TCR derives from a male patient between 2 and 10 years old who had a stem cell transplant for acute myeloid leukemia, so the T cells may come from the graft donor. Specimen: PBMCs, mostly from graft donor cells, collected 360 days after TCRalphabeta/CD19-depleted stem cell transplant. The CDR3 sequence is CASSKINQPQHF. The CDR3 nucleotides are TGTGCCAGCAGCAAGATCAATCAGCCCCAGCATTTT.